A selection of T cell receptor beta chains follows, all from one sample in a study of blood T cell repertoires in COVID-19. The data were produced by immunoSEQ multiplex PCR, yet TCRdb's version contains in-frame clones alone and is incomplete. The sample includes under 200,000 clones, 88% of them seen just once. The material sequenced was peripheral blood. These receptors were collected from a man aged 55 to 70 with acute or convalescent COVID-19. Each CDR3 is given with its conserved first and last residue. Size is omitted from some rows. Given values are once, few, many or a class for expanded clones.

V gene,CDR3 length,clone size,J gene,CDR3 protein
TRBV13,14,NA,TRBJ2-3,CASSHRLATDTQYF
TRBV4-1,20,NA,TRBJ2-3,CASSQELGSSGRVGTDTQYF
TRBV9,13,NA,TRBJ1-5,CASSASSNQPQHF
TRBV4-1,14,once,TRBJ1-2,CASSQESRSYGYTF
TRBV19,16,NA,TRBJ2-1,CASSRFRGDSYNEQFF
TRBV7-2,13,NA,TRBJ2-1,CASSLERENEQFF
TRBV19,15,NA,TRBJ2-7,CASSTTGTTSYEQYF
TRBV14,15,NA,TRBJ1-1,CASSWPGVRNTEAFF
TRBV11-2,16,NA,TRBJ2-2,CASSLGLAGDTGELFF
TRBV18,13,NA,TRBJ2-5,CASSPNREETQYF
TRBV7-2,14,NA,TRBJ1-1,CASSAGQRNTEAFF
TRBV30,14,NA,TRBJ2-3,CAWSVGASTDTQYF
TRBV19,14,NA,TRBJ2-2,CASSIVVGTGGLFF
TRBV19,15,NA,TRBJ1-5,CASSITRQNGQPQHF
TRBV11-1,16,NA,TRBJ1-1,CASSTRRGLLNTEAFF
TRBV5-1,15,NA,TRBJ2-7,CASSFLGQGAGEQYF
TRBV10-3,12,NA,TRBJ1-2,CAISEVQYGYTF
TRBV30,14,NA,TRBJ1-2,CAWSVPTGPRGYTF
TRBV5-4,14,NA,TRBJ2-7,CASSFGTSGYEQYF
TRBV7-9,16,NA,TRBJ2-2,CASSTDRGKNTGELFF
TRBV11-2,14,NA,TRBJ2-1,CASSRAGSYNEQFF
TRBV4-3,16,NA,TRBJ2-3,CASSQASGRSTDTQYF
TRBV6-4,16,NA,TRBJ2-1,CASSARPSGSYNEQFF
TRBV24-1,14,NA,TRBJ2-3,CATSDNRGTDTQYF
TRBV19,14,once,TRBJ1-1,CASKEPSMNTEAFF
TRBV21-1,15,NA,TRBJ1-2,CASSKVGTGGYGYTF
TRBV24-1,13,NA,TRBJ1-1,CATQRGEGTEAFF
TRBV4-1,17,NA,TRBJ1-2,CASSQSGGGQSTYGYTF
TRBV13,12,NA,TRBJ2-7,CADDRGLHEQYF
TRBV19,13,once,TRBJ1-2,CASRQGLNYGYTF
TRBV7-2,16,NA,TRBJ1-2,CASSSRDSRFNYGYTF
TRBV6-5,13,medium-sized,TRBJ1-1,CASSYSPGTEAFF
TRBV11-3,17,NA,TRBJ2-5,CASSGTSGTFWGETQYF
TRBV11-2,15,NA,TRBJ1-2,CASSLTAAEYYGYTF
TRBV7-3,14,NA,TRBJ2-1,CASSSSGLYNEQFF
TRBV5-6,18,once,TRBJ1-4,CASSSTGTGLSTNEKLFF
TRBV6-6,12,once,TRBJ1-2,CASSYGRDGYTF
TRBV28,15,NA,TRBJ2-7,CASSSMGGEGSKQYF
TRBV30,14,once,TRBJ2-5,CAWSVRAGRETQYF
TRBV7-9,14,NA,TRBJ2-5,CASSFSGGAETQYF
TRBV7-9,13,NA,TRBJ2-7,CASSLGRSYEQYF
TRBV3-1/TRBV3-2,18,NA,TRBJ2-1,CASSQDHRAGLSYNEQFF
TRBV12-3/TRBV12-4,13,NA,TRBJ1-2,CASRAGQFYGYTF
TRBV29-1,16,NA,TRBJ1-1,CSARGGTGGAWAEAFF
TRBV18,14,NA,TRBJ2-2,CASSPGTGTGELFF
TRBV3-1/TRBV3-2,12,NA,TRBJ1-2,CASSQGERRYTF
TRBV19,13,NA,TRBJ1-1,CASSRQGDTEAFF
TRBV7-3,15,few,TRBJ2-3,CASSWGQGVVDTQYF
TRBV7-9,15,few,TRBJ1-3,CASSLVESSGNTIYF
TRBV29-1,15,NA,TRBJ2-2,CSVVGGAWNTGELFF
TRBV14,15,NA,TRBJ1-1,CASSQVWDRGTEAFF
TRBV2,17,NA,TRBJ2-4,CASKAGGIFRAKNIQYF
TRBV6-5,16,NA,TRBJ2-7,CASSYSTGDRSYEQYF
TRBV11-2,17,NA,TRBJ2-5,CASSLELSGEGKKTQYF
TRBV19,13,once,TRBJ1-1,CASTPKGGEVAFF
TRBV5-4,13,NA,TRBJ1-1,CASSTIQGTEAFF
TRBV11-3,13,NA,TRBJ2-7,CASKELAGGGQYF